The next 20 T cell receptor beta chains were all read from a single sample in a study of Ad26.COV2.S vaccination and SARS-CoV-2 variants. Sequenced by immunoSEQ multiplex PCR; TCRdb stores in-frame clones only, minus some. The table records around 350,000 clones, about 91% of them present only once. The specimen was peripheral blood, collected after recovery from COVID-19. All receptors come from a human donor who had recovered from COVID-19.

The gene calls are TRBV5-4 and TRBJ1-3, with 10 bases identical to TRBD1. Trimming removed 3 bases from V and 2 bases from J; junction bases left unmatched: 11. From germline, CDR1 is SGHNT and CDR2 YYREEE (reference sequence). This CDR3 comprises 18 residues. The CDR3 DNA follows: TGTGCCAGCAGCTCTCCCGGGACAGGGGACTTTACTGGAAACACCATATATTTT. This codes for CASSSPGTGDFTGNTIYF.

This clone was found a few times. The chain has TRBV6-1 and TRBJ1-3; D gene uncertain. CDR1 and CDR2 (germline): MNHNS, SASEGT. Trimming pared 11 bases from V and 0 bases from J, leaving 8 bases between. The CDR3 consists of 12 residues. The CDR3 loop reads CASSDSGNTIYF. The CDR3 DNA is TGTGCCTCCAGTGACTCTGGAAACACCATATATTTT.

The J gene is TRBJ1-1, the V gene TRBV4-1; D unresolved. Germline V lookup: CDR1 MGHRA, CDR2 YSYEKL. V was shortened by 1 base and J by 2 bases, with 11 bases between the two germline ends. The CDR3 has 15 residues. The CDR3 sequence: CASSQVAGDNTEAFF. The CDR3 bases are TGCGCCAGCAGCCAAGTGGCGGGTGACAACACTGAAGCTTTCTTT.

V is TRBV6-5 and J is TRBJ1-3, with TRBD1 matching 8 bases. The ends lost 5 bases at V and 4 bases at J; junction bases unmatched: 7. The CDR3 length is 15 residues. The germline V gene has CDR1 MNHEY and CDR2 SVGAGI. In nucleotides, the CDR3 is TGTGCCAGCAGTCCGGGACAGGCAGCCGGAAACACCATATATTTT. It specifies CASSPGQAAGNTIYF.

The chain joins TRBV6-4 to TRBJ2-2, with TRBD2 matching 9 bases. CDR3 length: 15 amino acids. Looked up from germline, CDR1 is MRHNA and CDR2 is SNTAGT. Germline trimming cut 5 bases from V and 0 bases from J; bases unmatched to any gene: 1. The CDR3 protein is CASSSSGTNTGELFF. DNA of the CDR3: TGTGCCAGCAGTTCTAGCGGGACGAACACCGGGGAGCTGTTTTTT.

The chain's CDR3 is CASSPLDWSSYNEQFF. In DNA, the CDR3 is TGTGCCAGCTCACCTCTCGACTGGAGCTCCTACAATGAGCAGTTCTTC. The chain couples TRBV18 to TRBJ2-1; D uncertain. Germline V gives CDR1 KGHSH, CDR2 LQKENI. CDR3 length equals 16 residues. V lost 3 bases, J lost 0 bases, and 12 bases lay in between. The whole variable domain, filled in from reference TRBV18 and TRBJ2-1, reads NAGVMQNPRHLVRRRGQEARLRCSPMKGHSHVYWYRQLPEEGLKFMVYLQKENIIDESGMPKERFSAEFPKEGPSILRIQQVVRGDSAAYFCASSPLDWSSYNEQFFGPGTRLTVL.

The chain employs TRBV4-1 and TRBJ1-1, with D hard to call. The V end lost 8 bases, the J end lost 2 bases, and 18 bases lay between the germline ends. The germline V gene encodes CDR1 MGHRA and CDR2 YSYEKL. The CDR3 is 15 residues long. CDR3 protein: CASQTRWGINTEAFF. The CDR3 DNA reads as TGCGCCAGCCAGACCCGTTGGGGTATAAACACTGAAGCTTTCTTT.

This clone has a single count. This chain links TRBV7-2 with TRBJ1-1; D call uncertain. CDR3 length: 13 amino acids. Trimming shortened V by 6 bases and J by 1 base, and 9 bases separated the two germline ends. The germline CDR1 and CDR2 sequences are SGHTA and FQGNSA. In DNA, the CDR3 is TGTGCCAGCAGACCGACGGCGAACACTGAAGCTTTCTTT. Its translation is CASRPTANTEAFF.

The rearrangement joins TRBV6-4 to TRBJ2-1; possibly TRBD2 for D (6 bases). Germline V gives CDR1 MRHNA, CDR2 SNTAGT. The CDR3 consists of 15 residues. Trimming stripped 6 bases from V and 0 bases from J, with 12 bases between. Here the CDR3 reads CASSHSGSSYNEQFF. For the CDR3, the DNA is TGTGCCAGCAGCCACTCCGGGAGCTCCTACAATGAGCAGTTCTTC.

This clone has just one count. The V and J genes are TRBV3-1 (or the pseudogene TRBV3-2) and TRBJ2-7; D is undetermined. In germline, CDR1 is LGHDT, CDR2 YNNKEL (reference sequence). The CDR3 consists of 13 residues. V lost 4 bases and J lost 1, with 8 bases in between. The CDR3 DNA reads TGTGCCAGCAGCCGGGAAATGTCCTACGAGCAGTACTTC. Translated, it gives CASSREMSYEQYF.

There are a few counts of this clone. The genes are TRBV6-2 or TRBV6-3 and TRBJ1-2, with TRBD1 matching over 12 bases. V was clipped by 6 bases and J by 6 bases; unmatched bases: 8. The CDR3 length is 15 residues. Germline CDR1 MNHEY, CDR2 SVGEGT. The CDR3 reads CASSKGTGGSHGYTF. The CDR3 region has the DNA TGTGCCAGCAGCAAAGGGACAGGGGGCAGCCATGGCTACACCTTC.

J is TRBJ1-6 and V is TRBV7-6; D is possibly TRBD1 (5 bases). CDR3 length: 15 residues. CDR1 SGHVS and CDR2 FNYEAQ come from the germline V gene. V was shortened by 1 base and J by 7 bases, with 11 bases between the two germline ends. CDR3 sequence reads: CASSLEAGRNSPLHF. For the CDR3, the DNA is TGTGCCAGCAGCTTAGAGGCAGGGAGGAATTCACCCCTCCACTTT.

The V call is TRBV9, the J call TRBJ2-7; a weak D match, TRBD1 (6 bases). Germline assignment: CDR1 SGDLS and CDR2 YYNGEE. CDR3 length: 13 residues. V lost 6 bases, J lost 2 bases, and 12 bases lay in between. DNA of the CDR3: TGTGCCAGCACCCCGACAGGTCCCTACGAGCAGTACTTC. Amino acid sequence: CASTPTGPYEQYF.

This chain connects TRBV5-1 to TRBJ2-5; 7 bases align to TRBD1. This CDR3 has 14 residues. Trimming removed 4 bases from V and 1 base from J; junction bases left unmatched: 4. Germline lookup yields CDR1 SGHRS and CDR2 YFSETQ. The CDR3 spells CASSAGTAQETQYF. In DNA, the CDR3 is TGCGCCAGCAGCGCCGGGACAGCCCAAGAGACCCAGTACTTC.

About this clone: One end of the junction does not line up with germline, which may come from a read error. This sequence joins TRBV7-9 and TRBJ2-1; either TRBD1 or TRBD2 may fit D (5 bases each). The CDR3 loop spans 17 amino acids. Germline loops: CDR1 SEHNR, CDR2 FQNEAQ (reference sequence). The CDR3 DNA reads TGTGCCAGCAGCGTCGGCTGGGGACGGTCGTCCTTCAATGAGCAGTTCTTC. It codes for CASSVGWGRSSFNEQFF.

In its sample, this clone was seen once. The rearrangement joins TRBV6-5 to TRBJ2-1; 10 bases align to TRBD2. The CDR3 contains 15 residues. CDR1 is MNHEY, CDR2 SVGAGI, per germline. V shed 0 bases and J 8 bases; nucleotides not matched to a gene: 4. DNA of the CDR3: TGTGCCAGCAGTTACTCGCTAGCGGGGGTCGATGAGCAGTTCTTC. Translation: CASSYSLAGVDEQFF.

The gene calls are TRBV28 and TRBJ1-6; D gene ambiguous. The CDR3 length is 11 residues. CDR1 is MDHEN and CDR2 is SYDVKM in the germline V gene. V was clipped by 10 bases and J by 5 bases, with 6 bases between them. As DNA, the CDR3 is TGTGCCACCAGAAATAATTCACCCCTCCACTTT. This translates into CATRNNSPLHF.

J is TRBJ2-1 and V is TRBV3-1 (or the pseudogene TRBV3-2); TRBD2 is a possible D gene (6 bases). From germline, CDR1 is LGHDT and CDR2 YNNKEL (reference sequence). The CDR3 extends over 15 amino acids. Trimming shortened V by 1 base and J by 6 bases, and 13 bases separated the two germline ends. CDR3 region: CASSQGTILSNEQFF. In DNA form, the CDR3 reads TGTGCCAGCAGCCAAGGGACTATCCTTTCCAATGAGCAGTTCTTC.

This clone was recorded only once. The chain couples TRBV7-2 to TRBJ1-2, with a tentative D call TRBD1 (6 bases). CDR3 length: 18 residues. From germline, CDR1 is SGHTA and CDR2 FQGNSA. V gave up 2 bases and J gave up 2 bases, with 21 bases separating them. CDR3 bases: TGTGCCAGCAGCTTAACGAGGGACAAAGAAATCCCGAACTATGGCTACACCTTC. Encoded protein: CASSLTRDKEIPNYGYTF.

The chain joins TRBV11-2 to TRBJ1-1; D not certain. Trimming removed 6 bases at V and 3 bases at J, with 17 bases between. CDR1 is SGHAT, CDR2 FQNNGV, per germline. CDR3 length: 15 residues. The CDR3 sequence is CASSPTWFKDTEAFF. DNA of the CDR3: TGTGCCAGCAGTCCGACATGGTTTAAGGACACTGAAGCTTTCTTT.